A selection of T cell receptor beta chains follows, all from one sample in a study of regulatory T cells in long-lasting Graves disease. TCRdb used MiXCR to reprocess the multiplex PCR reads, holding one entry per CDR3 protein. The repertoire includes around 450,000 distinct CDR3 sequences, 20% to 25% of them detected once, and about 6.6% sits in the top ten. The source material was peripheral blood mononuclear cells (PBMCs), sampled when the disease was refractory, from a patient treated with antithyroid drugs. All receptors derive from a female donor with Graves disease. CDR3s include the opening cysteine and the closing phenylalanine or tryptophan. The order of the fields is D gene, V gene, J gene, clone size, CDR3 protein, CDR3 DNA. D genes are given only for firm matches. Clone size is not always given. Where it is, it says once, few, many or a class for expanded clones.

d_call: -; v_call: TRBV3-1; j_call: TRBJ2-7; clone_size: many; cdr3_aa: CASSQGPVGYEQYF; cdr3_nt: TGTGCCAGCAGCCAAGGTCCAGTGGGCTACGAGCAGTACTTC
d_call: -; v_call: TRBV6-2/TRBV6-3; j_call: TRBJ2-5; clone_size: many; cdr3_aa: CASSLRRGSGETQYF; cdr3_nt: TGTGCCAGCAGCCTACGTAGGGGTAGTGGAGAGACCCAGTACTTC
d_call: -; v_call: TRBV20-1; j_call: TRBJ1-1; clone_size: -; cdr3_aa: CSANLGVPNTEAFF; cdr3_nt: TGCAGTGCTAATCTCGGGGTACCCAACACTGAAGCTTTCTTT
d_call: -; v_call: TRBV19; j_call: TRBJ2-7; clone_size: -; cdr3_aa: CASSMLGRSEQYF; cdr3_nt: TGTGCCAGTAGTATGCTAGGTCGGAGCGAGCAGTACTTC
d_call: -; v_call: TRBV20-1; j_call: TRBJ1-1; clone_size: many; cdr3_aa: CSAARGAVGTEAFF; cdr3_nt: TGCAGTGCTGCCCGCGGCGCGGTGGGAACTGAAGCTTTCTTT
d_call: -; v_call: TRBV6-2/TRBV6-3; j_call: TRBJ2-3; clone_size: -; cdr3_aa: CASSYSWGAPGATQYF; cdr3_nt: TGTGCCAGCAGTTACTCGTGGGGCGCCCCGGGCGCTACGCAGTATTTT
d_call: TRBD1; v_call: TRBV7-2; j_call: TRBJ2-7; clone_size: many; cdr3_aa: CASSSDRASDEQYF; cdr3_nt: TGTGCCAGCAGCTCGGACAGGGCATCTGACGAGCAGTACTTC
d_call: -; v_call: TRBV6-1; j_call: TRBJ2-7; clone_size: many; cdr3_aa: CASSQGVNYEQYF; cdr3_nt: TGTGCCAGCAGTCAGGGAGTAAACTACGAGCAGTACTTC
d_call: -; v_call: TRBV27; j_call: TRBJ1-5; clone_size: many; cdr3_aa: CASSLIGGATSNQPQHF; cdr3_nt: TGTGCCAGCAGTTTGATAGGAGGGGCTACTAGCAATCAGCCCCAGCATTTT
d_call: TRBD2; v_call: TRBV28; j_call: TRBJ2-1; clone_size: -; cdr3_aa: CASSSPPGTSGIGEQFF; cdr3_nt: TGTGCCAGCAGTTCCCCCCCCGGGACTAGCGGGATTGGTGAGCAGTTCTTC
d_call: TRBD1; v_call: TRBV20-1; j_call: TRBJ2-7; clone_size: -; cdr3_aa: CSARDTDTGVSPYEQYF; cdr3_nt: TGCAGTGCTAGAGATACCGACACAGGGGTCTCACCCTACGAGCAGTACTTC
d_call: -; v_call: TRBV6-5; j_call: TRBJ1-5; clone_size: few; cdr3_aa: CASSYSGRPMESKKPQHF; cdr3_nt: TGTGCCAGCAGTTACTCGGGGAGGCCGATGGAATCGAAAAAGCCCCAGCATTTT
d_call: -; v_call: TRBV29-1; j_call: TRBJ1-1; clone_size: -; cdr3_aa: CSVKGTLNTEAFF; cdr3_nt: TGCAGCGTTAAAGGGACACTTAACACTGAAGCTTTCTTT
d_call: TRBD2; v_call: TRBV13; j_call: TRBJ2-1; clone_size: few; cdr3_aa: CASSRAGGAYNEQFF; cdr3_nt: TGTGCCAGCAGCCGAGCGGGAGGGGCCTACAATGAGCAGTTCTTC
d_call: -; v_call: TRBV5-1; j_call: TRBJ1-2; clone_size: -; cdr3_aa: CASSLPGNNYGYTF; cdr3_nt: TGCGCCAGCAGCTTGCCTGGAAATAACTATGGCTACACCTTC
d_call: -; v_call: TRBV10-3; j_call: TRBJ1-3; clone_size: -; cdr3_aa: CAISQGEGDTIYF; cdr3_nt: TGTGCCATCTCCCAGGGCGAGGGGGACACCATATATTTT
d_call: TRBD1; v_call: TRBV28; j_call: TRBJ1-2; clone_size: -; cdr3_aa: CASNLWGQGGGYTF; cdr3_nt: TGTGCCAGCAACCTGTGGGGACAGGGGGGTGGCTACACCTTC
d_call: TRBD2; v_call: TRBV20-1; j_call: TRBJ2-5; clone_size: many; cdr3_aa: CSAIAGTYQETQYF; cdr3_nt: TGCAGTGCAATAGCGGGGACCTATCAAGAGACCCAGTACTTC
d_call: TRBD1; v_call: TRBV7-2; j_call: TRBJ1-2; clone_size: few; cdr3_aa: CASSSMVLQGANTF; cdr3_nt: TGTGCCAGCAGCTCAATGGTCCTACAGGGGGCGAACACCTTC
d_call: -; v_call: TRBV28; j_call: TRBJ2-7; clone_size: few; cdr3_aa: CASSSPNYRSVEQYF; cdr3_nt: TGTGCCAGCAGCTCCCCGAACTACAGATCGGTCGAGCAGTACTTC
d_call: -; v_call: TRBV5-1; j_call: TRBJ1-1; clone_size: -; cdr3_aa: CASEGMNTEAFF; cdr3_nt: TGCGCCAGCGAGGGGATGAACACTGAAGCTTTCTTT
d_call: -; v_call: TRBV28; j_call: TRBJ2-7; clone_size: many; cdr3_aa: CASRLPSVAYEQYF; cdr3_nt: TGTGCCAGCAGACTTCCTAGCGTAGCCTACGAGCAGTACTTC
d_call: -; v_call: TRBV28; j_call: TRBJ2-2; clone_size: many; cdr3_aa: CASRPIPLVGANTGELFF; cdr3_nt: TGTGCCAGCAGGCCCATCCCCTTAGTGGGAGCGAACACCGGGGAGCTGTTTTTT
d_call: -; v_call: TRBV6-5; j_call: TRBJ2-7; clone_size: many; cdr3_aa: CASSYRTVLGRDGNEQYF; cdr3_nt: TGTGCCAGCAGTTACAGAACTGTACTAGGGCGGGACGGGAACGAGCAGTACTTC
d_call: TRBD1; v_call: TRBV30; j_call: TRBJ2-2; clone_size: few; cdr3_aa: CAWSNPWTGVFIGELFF; cdr3_nt: TGTGCCTGGAGTAATCCATGGACAGGGGTATTTATCGGGGAGCTGTTTTTT
d_call: -; v_call: TRBV11-2; j_call: TRBJ2-3; clone_size: -; cdr3_aa: CASSLYGHFTDTQYF; cdr3_nt: TGTGCCAGCAGCTTATATGGCCACTTCACAGATACGCAGTATTTT
d_call: -; v_call: TRBV12-3/TRBV12-4; j_call: TRBJ2-7; clone_size: many; cdr3_aa: CASSLGWGPVYEQYF; cdr3_nt: TGTGCCAGCAGTTTAGGGTGGGGTCCGGTCTACGAGCAGTACTTC
d_call: -; v_call: TRBV11-3; j_call: TRBJ2-5; clone_size: many; cdr3_aa: CASSLVSGPSLETQYF; cdr3_nt: TGTGCCAGCAGCTTAGTGTCGGGTCCGTCGCTGGAGACCCAGTACTTC
d_call: -; v_call: TRBV13; j_call: TRBJ2-7; clone_size: -; cdr3_aa: CASSLGEWGSSYEQYF; cdr3_nt: TGTGCCAGCAGCTTAGGCGAGTGGGGCAGCTCCTACGAGCAGTACTTC
d_call: -; v_call: TRBV7-9; j_call: TRBJ2-2; clone_size: -; cdr3_aa: CASSRTHGRYTGELFF; cdr3_nt: TGTGCCAGCAGCCGTACCCACGGACGCTACACCGGGGAGCTGTTTTTT
d_call: TRBD1; v_call: TRBV9; j_call: TRBJ1-2; clone_size: -; cdr3_aa: CASSVATGVHHTF; cdr3_nt: TGTGCCAGCAGCGTAGCTACAGGGGTCCATCACACCTTC
d_call: -; v_call: TRBV4-2; j_call: TRBJ1-5; clone_size: -; cdr3_aa: CASSQVSGVDSNQPQHF; cdr3_nt: TGTGCCAGCAGCCAGGTTAGCGGGGTAGATAGCAATCAGCCCCAGCATTTT
d_call: -; v_call: TRBV9; j_call: TRBJ1-2; clone_size: many; cdr3_aa: CASSVGVGSTHGYTF; cdr3_nt: TGTGCCAGCAGCGTAGGAGTGGGGAGTACCCATGGCTACACCTTC
d_call: -; v_call: TRBV30; j_call: TRBJ2-7; clone_size: many; cdr3_aa: CAWSGVSYEQYF; cdr3_nt: TGTGCCTGGAGTGGAGTCAGCTACGAGCAGTACTTC
d_call: -; v_call: TRBV19; j_call: TRBJ1-5; clone_size: few; cdr3_aa: CASRLEGSNQPQHF; cdr3_nt: TGTGCCAGTAGGCTCGAAGGTAGCAATCAGCCCCAGCATTTT
d_call: -; v_call: TRBV13; j_call: TRBJ2-7; clone_size: -; cdr3_aa: CASSPAPNYEQYF; cdr3_nt: TGTGCCAGCAGCCCAGCACCAAATTACGAGCAGTACTTC
d_call: -; v_call: TRBV11-3; j_call: TRBJ1-4; clone_size: many; cdr3_aa: CASSLDYGGSAEKLFF; cdr3_nt: TGTGCCAGCAGCTTAGATTACGGGGGATCCGCGGAAAAACTGTTTTTT
d_call: TRBD1; v_call: TRBV13; j_call: TRBJ1-1; clone_size: many; cdr3_aa: CASSFQGENTEAFF; cdr3_nt: TGTGCCAGCAGCTTCCAGGGGGAGAACACTGAAGCTTTCTTT
d_call: -; v_call: TRBV2; j_call: TRBJ1-5; clone_size: -; cdr3_aa: CASSEEVGLSNQPQHF; cdr3_nt: TGTGCCAGCAGTGAAGAGGTAGGGCTGAGCAATCAGCCCCAGCATTTT
d_call: TRBD1; v_call: TRBV3-1; j_call: TRBJ1-1; clone_size: few; cdr3_aa: CASSPRQGQEAFF; cdr3_nt: TGTGCCAGCAGCCCCCGACAGGGACAGGAAGCTTTCTTT
d_call: TRBD1; v_call: TRBV28; j_call: TRBJ2-7; clone_size: many; cdr3_aa: CASYTSGTGIYEQYF; cdr3_nt: TGTGCCAGTTATACCTCGGGGACAGGGATCTACGAGCAGTACTTC
d_call: -; v_call: TRBV20-1; j_call: TRBJ1-2; clone_size: many; cdr3_aa: CSARGSGDYGYTF; cdr3_nt: TGCAGTGCTCGCGGATCAGGGGACTATGGCTACACCTTC